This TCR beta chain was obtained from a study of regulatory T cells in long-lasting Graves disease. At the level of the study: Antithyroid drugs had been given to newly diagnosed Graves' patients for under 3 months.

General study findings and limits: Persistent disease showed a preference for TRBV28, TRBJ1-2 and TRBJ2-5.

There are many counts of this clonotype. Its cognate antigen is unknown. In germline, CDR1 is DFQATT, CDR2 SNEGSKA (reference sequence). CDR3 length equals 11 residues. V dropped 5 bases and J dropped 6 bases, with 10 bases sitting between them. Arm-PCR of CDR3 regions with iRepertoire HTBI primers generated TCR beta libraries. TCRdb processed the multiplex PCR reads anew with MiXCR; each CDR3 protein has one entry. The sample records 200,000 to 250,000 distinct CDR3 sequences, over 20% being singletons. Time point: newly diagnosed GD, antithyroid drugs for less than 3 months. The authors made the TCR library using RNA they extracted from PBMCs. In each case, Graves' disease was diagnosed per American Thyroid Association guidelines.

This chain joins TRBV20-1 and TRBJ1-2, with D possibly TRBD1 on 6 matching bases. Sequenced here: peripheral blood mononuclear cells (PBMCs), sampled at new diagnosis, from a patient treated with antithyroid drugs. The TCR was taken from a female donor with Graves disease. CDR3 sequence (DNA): TGCAGTGCTTGCAGGGGAAATGGCTACACCTTC. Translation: CSACRGNGYTF.